Listed below are T cell receptor beta chains from one sample, sequenced in a study of T cell changes during pregnancy in multiple sclerosis. TCRdb's copy holds only in-frame clones and misses some; the assay was immunoSEQ multiplex PCR. The data hold approximately 96,000 clones, with just over 90% observed a single time. This sample comprised peripheral blood, obtained after pregnancy. Every receptor here comes from a female donor in good health, enrolled as a control in a pregnancy study. Each CDR3 is given with its conserved first and last residue. The D gene is left open where the match is weak. Clone size is stated in some rows and not others, as once, few, many or a class when expanded.

d_call clone_size j_call v_call cdr3_nt cdr3_aa
- - TRBJ1-5 TRBV27 TGTGCCAGTGCCACGGAGAATCAGCCCCAGCATTTT CASATENQPQHF
- - TRBJ1-1 TRBV10-3 TGTGCCACAACAGACGGCGACAGGCCTCGGAAGGCTGAAGCTTTCTTT CATTDGDRPRKAEAFF
TRBD1 - TRBJ1-2 TRBV15 TGTGCCACCAGCAGGACAGGGCTTACTGGCTACACCTTC CATSRTGLTGYTF
- few TRBJ2-7 TRBV19 TGTGCCAGTAGTATGTCCGGCTCCTACGAGCAGTACTTC CASSMSGSYEQYF
TRBD2 - TRBJ2-7 TRBV19 TGTGCCAGTAGTATTTCCCTAGCGGGAGGGGCGTACGAGCAGTACTTC CASSISLAGGAYEQYF
- - TRBJ1-2 TRBV14 TGTGCCAGCAGCCAAGCCTTCTATGGCTACACCTTC CASSQAFYGYTF
TRBD2 once TRBJ2-7 TRBV19 TGTGCCAGTTCACTAGCGGCGAGCTCCTACGAGCAGTACTTC CASSLAASSYEQYF
- - TRBJ2-7 TRBV7-9 TGTGCCAGCAGCTTAGGGACAGTCGACGAGCAGTACTTC CASSLGTVDEQYF
TRBD2 - TRBJ2-7 TRBV5-4 TGTGCCAGCAGTTCGGGGGGGCAGGCCTACGAGCAGTACTTC CASSSGGQAYEQYF
- - TRBJ2-4 TRBV5-1 TGCGCCAGCAGGGGCCTAGCCAAAAACATTCAGTACTTC CASRGLAKNIQYF
- - TRBJ2-2 TRBV29-1 TGCAGCGCTGGAATTGGGAGAAACACCGGGGAGCTGTTTTTT CSAGIGRNTGELFF
TRBD1 once TRBJ2-7 TRBV10-1 TGCGCCAGCAGTGGCCCGGGACAGACCTACGAGCAGTACTTC CASSGPGQTYEQYF
TRBD1 - TRBJ1-2 TRBV2 TGTGCCAGCAGTGAAGGGGACAGGCCCTATGGCTACACCTTC CASSEGDRPYGYTF
TRBD1 - TRBJ2-1 TRBV27 TGTGCCAGCAGTCCGAGGACAGGGGGGTACAATGAGCAGTTCTTC CASSPRTGGYNEQFF
- - TRBJ2-6 TRBV29-1 TGCAGCGCCACAGCGGATATCAACTCTGGGGCCAACGTCCTGACTTTC CSATADINSGANVLTF
- once TRBJ1-1 TRBV9 TGTGCCAGCAGCGTAGGACAGATGAACACTGAAGCTTTCTTT CASSVGQMNTEAFF
- once TRBJ1-1 TRBV19 TGTGCCAGTAGTATAGACGAAGCCAGGGTCGGAGCTTTCTTT CASSIDEARVGAFF
- - TRBJ2-7 TRBV27 TGTGCCAGCAGTTTTGGAAGGCAGGGCTACGAGCAGTACTTC CASSFGRQGYEQYF
- - TRBJ2-3 TRBV2 TGTGCCAGCAGTGCCGACAGGTTTGGCACAGATACGCAGTATTTT CASSADRFGTDTQYF
TRBD1 - TRBJ1-3 TRBV4-1 TGCGCCAGCAGCCAAGGCCGACAGGGGAGGACCACTGGAAACACCATATATTTT CASSQGRQGRTTGNTIYF
TRBD1 - TRBJ2-5 TRBV6-4 TGTGCCAGCAGCCAAGGGACAGGACAAGAGACCCAGTACTTC CASSQGTGQETQYF
- - TRBJ2-1 TRBV7-9 TGTGCCAGCAGCTTAGCCAGGAATGAGCAGTTCTTC CASSLARNEQFF
TRBD2 - TRBJ2-5 TRBV2 TGTGCCAGCAGTGACCCGACTGGGACTAGCGCAACCCAAGAGACCCAGTACTTC CASSDPTGTSATQETQYF
TRBD2 once TRBJ2-4 TRBV27 TGTGCCAGCAGTTATCCGGGGGGAGACATTCAGTACTTC CASSYPGGDIQYF
TRBD2 - TRBJ2-1 TRBV19 TGTGCCAGTAGTATAATGAGCGGGGGGTATTACAATGAGCAGTTCTTC CASSIMSGGYYNEQFF
- - TRBJ2-7 TRBV5-4 TGTGCCAGCAGCTTGGGAGAATACTCGAGCTCCTACGAGCAGTACTTC CASSLGEYSSSYEQYF
- few TRBJ2-2 TRBV5-1 TGCGCCAGCAGCTCCACACAAGCGGACGGGGAGCTGTTTTTT CASSSTQADGELFF
- - TRBJ2-5 TRBV5-4 TGTGCCAGCAGCCACACCAGGCAAGAGACCCAGTACTTC CASSHTRQETQYF
TRBD1 - TRBJ2-3 TRBV5-1 TGCGCCAGCAGCTCCGGACAGGGCGACACAGATACGCAGTATTTT CASSSGQGDTDTQYF
TRBD1 - TRBJ1-2 TRBV25-1 TGTGCCAGCAGTGGAGCCCCGACAGGGGTGGAATATGGCTACACCTTC CASSGAPTGVEYGYTF
TRBD1 - TRBJ2-4 TRBV11-1 TGTGCCAGCAGCTTAAATCGGGACAGTAACATTCAGTACTTC CASSLNRDSNIQYF
- - TRBJ1-3 TRBV2 TGTGCCAGCAGGGCGGGAGGAAACACCATATATTTT CASRAGGNTIYF
TRBD1 - TRBJ1-2 TRBV2 TGTGCCAGCAATACAGGGGTGGACTATGGCTACACCTTC CASNTGVDYGYTF
- - TRBJ2-7 TRBV6-5 TGTGCCAGCAGTTACTCGTCGCAGGGAAGCCACGAGCAGTACTTC CASSYSSQGSHEQYF
- - TRBJ2-7 TRBV28 TGTGCCAGCAGAGAGCCCCGGGACATAAGCGAGCAGTACTTC CASREPRDISEQYF
TRBD1 - TRBJ2-6 TRBV29-1 TGCAGCGTCAGGGACAGGGGCCCTTCTGGGGCCAACGTCCTGACTTTC CSVRDRGPSGANVLTF
- - TRBJ1-1 TRBV10-1 TGCGCCAGCAGTGACCAGGGTATGCCTGAAGCTTTCTTT CASSDQGMPEAFF
- - TRBJ2-7 TRBV27 TGTGCCAGCAGTCCGTATCTCTCCTACGAGCAGTACTTC CASSPYLSYEQYF
TRBD2 - TRBJ2-7 TRBV6-5 TGTGCCAGCAGTTTACTAGCGGGAGGAGGCGAGCAGTACTTC CASSLLAGGGEQYF
- - TRBJ2-1 TRBV19 TGTGCCAGTAGTATTTACTCCCACAATGAGCAGTTCTTC CASSIYSHNEQFF
TRBD1 - TRBJ2-2 TRBV10-3 TGTGCCATCAGTGAGTGGACAGGGGTGGACACCGGGGAGCTGTTTTTT CAISEWTGVDTGELFF
- - TRBJ2-2 TRBV5-1 TGCGCCAGCGGAGGTGAGAACACCGGGGAGCTGTTTTTT CASGGENTGELFF
TRBD2 - TRBJ2-3 TRBV4-1 TGCGCCAGCAGCCAAGATCGGTTTAGCGGGACTAGCGTGGCAGATACGCAGTATTTT CASSQDRFSGTSVADTQYF
- - TRBJ2-7 TRBV5-8 TGTGCCAGCAGCTTGGCCGGCAGGGTGTTCGAGCAGTACTTC CASSLAGRVFEQYF
TRBD2 - TRBJ2-5 TRBV6-5 TGTGCCAGCAGCCTTAATAGCGGGGGGGCCCAGACCCAGTACTTC CASSLNSGGAQTQYF
- - TRBJ2-5 TRBV5-6 TGTGCCAGCAGCCCGATTCTACTAAGGGAGACCCAGTACTTC CASSPILLRETQYF
- - TRBJ1-1 TRBV5-4 TGTGCCAGCAGCTTACCCCCCAAGGGTCCAACGGGGACTGAAGCTTTCTTT CASSLPPKGPTGTEAFF
TRBD2 - TRBJ2-3 TRBV7-9 TGTGCCAGCGGCGGGGGGGCTTTGCGCACAGATACGCAGTATTTT CASGGGALRTDTQYF
TRBD2 - TRBJ2-5 TRBV18 TGTGCCAGCTCCCAACTACTAGCGGAGTTACAAGAGACCCAGTACTTC CASSQLLAELQETQYF
- - TRBJ1-1 TRBV15 TGTGCCACCAGCAGAGACCGTGGACAGTCTGAAGCTTTCTTT CATSRDRGQSEAFF
TRBD1 - TRBJ2-7 TRBV27 TGTGCCAGCAGTTTATACGGGACAGGATCCTACGAGCAGTACTTC CASSLYGTGSYEQYF
- - TRBJ1-1 TRBV18 TGTGCCAGCTCCGCAGACACTGAAGCTTTCTTT CASSADTEAFF
- - TRBJ1-1 TRBV7-8 TGTGCCAGCAGCTTACAAATGAACACTGAAGCTTTCTTT CASSLQMNTEAFF
- once TRBJ1-2 TRBV6-5 TGTGCCAGCAGTTACTCGGCCACGGCGGCGGCGGGGGGCTACACCTTC CASSYSATAAAGGYTF
TRBD2 - TRBJ2-7 TRBV5-1 TGCGCCAGCAGCTTCGGGACTAGCGGGAGGGCCGGCGAGCAGTACTTC CASSFGTSGRAGEQYF
TRBD2 - TRBJ2-1 TRBV7-9 TGTGCCATCCACTTGACCGGGGGGGCCAGTTATGAGCAGTTCTTC CAIHLTGGASYEQFF
- - TRBJ1-2 TRBV19 TGTGCCAGTAGTATGGGCCGGCCTAACTATGGCTACACCTTC CASSMGRPNYGYTF